The present entry profiles one TCR beta chain with its context. The source of the sample is a study of regulatory T cells in long-lasting Graves disease. Researchers made TCR beta libraries by using iRepertoire HTBI primers and running Arm-PCR on CDR3 regions. In the source study's methods: Gene usage covered 62 TRBV and 11 to 15 TRBJ segments. TCRdb redid the calling of the multiplex PCR reads with MiXCR, one entry per CDR3 protein. The V and J calls reflect TCRdb's pipeline rather than the authors' work. The data show around 400,000 distinct CDR3 sequences, with 10% to 15% seen just once and approximately 20% held by the top ten. Time point here: newly diagnosed GD, antithyroid drugs for less than 3 months. TCR sequences were obtained from RNA taken from PBMCs. Trimming cost V 5 bases and J 3 bases, with 19 bases left between them. CDR1 and CDR2 from the germline V gene are DFQATT and SNEGSKA (reference sequence). There are 15 residues in the CDR3.

The same data also contributed to another study, on T cells in Graves' hyperthyroidism and ophthalmopathy. In that study: In simple terms, a model built on 13 V-J features told ophthalmopathy apart from stable hyperthyroidism. The model foresaw ophthalmopathy a median around 6.4 months prior to onset.

J is TRBJ2-5 and V is TRBV20-1; D tentatively fits TRBD1 or TRBD2 (5 bases each). Sequences were derived from peripheral blood mononuclear cells (PBMCs), sampled at new diagnosis, from a patient treated with antithyroid drugs. The clonotype was recovered from a young woman with Graves disease. The CDR3 loop reads CSASTLGTLKETQYF. For the CDR3, the DNA is TGCAGTGCTTCAACACTCGGGACGTTAAAAGAGACCCAGTACTTC.